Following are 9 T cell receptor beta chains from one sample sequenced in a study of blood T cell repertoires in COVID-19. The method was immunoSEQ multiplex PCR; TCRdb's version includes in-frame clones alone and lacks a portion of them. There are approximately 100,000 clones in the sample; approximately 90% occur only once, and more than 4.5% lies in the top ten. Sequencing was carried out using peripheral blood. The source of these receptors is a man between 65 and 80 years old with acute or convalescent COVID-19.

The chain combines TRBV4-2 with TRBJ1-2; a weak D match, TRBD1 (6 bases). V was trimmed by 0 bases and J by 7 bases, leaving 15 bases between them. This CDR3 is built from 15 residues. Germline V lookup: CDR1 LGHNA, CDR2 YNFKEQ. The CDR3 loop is CASSQEGAGAVGYTF. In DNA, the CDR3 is TGTGCCAGCAGCCAAGAGGGGGCGGGGGCGGTTGGCTACACCTTC.

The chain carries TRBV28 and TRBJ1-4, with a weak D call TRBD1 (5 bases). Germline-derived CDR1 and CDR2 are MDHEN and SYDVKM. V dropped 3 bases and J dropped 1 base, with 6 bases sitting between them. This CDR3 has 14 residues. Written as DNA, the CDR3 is TGTGCCAGCAGTTTGGGGCAAACTAATGAAAAACTGTTTTTT. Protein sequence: CASSLGQTNEKLFF.

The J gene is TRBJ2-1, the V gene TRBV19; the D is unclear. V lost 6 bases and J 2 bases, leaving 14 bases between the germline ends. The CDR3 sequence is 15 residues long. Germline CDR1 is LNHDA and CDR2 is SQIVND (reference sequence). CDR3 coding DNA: TGTGCCAGTAGCTTGAGCCCAACCGCCTACAATGAGCAGTTCTTC. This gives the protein CASSLSPTAYNEQFF.

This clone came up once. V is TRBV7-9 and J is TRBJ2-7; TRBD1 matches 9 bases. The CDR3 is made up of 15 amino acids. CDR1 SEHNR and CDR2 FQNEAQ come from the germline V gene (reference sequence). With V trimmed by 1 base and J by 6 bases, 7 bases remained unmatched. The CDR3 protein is CASSLGGQGYTEQYV. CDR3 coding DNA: TGTGCCAGCAGCTTAGGTGGACAGGGGTACACCGAGCAGTACGTC.

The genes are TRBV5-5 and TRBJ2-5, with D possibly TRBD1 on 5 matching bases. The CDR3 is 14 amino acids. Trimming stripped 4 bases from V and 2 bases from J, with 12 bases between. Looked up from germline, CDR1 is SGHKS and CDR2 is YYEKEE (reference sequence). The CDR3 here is CASSHGAGQETQYF. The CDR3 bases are TGTGCCAGCAGCCATGGCGCAGGGCAAGAGACCCAGTACTTC.

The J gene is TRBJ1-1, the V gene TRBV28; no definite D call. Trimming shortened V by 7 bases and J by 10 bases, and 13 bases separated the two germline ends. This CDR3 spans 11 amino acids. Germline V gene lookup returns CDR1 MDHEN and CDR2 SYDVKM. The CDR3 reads CASMLGRIAFF. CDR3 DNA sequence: TGTGCCAGCATGTTAGGGAGAATAGCTTTCTTT.

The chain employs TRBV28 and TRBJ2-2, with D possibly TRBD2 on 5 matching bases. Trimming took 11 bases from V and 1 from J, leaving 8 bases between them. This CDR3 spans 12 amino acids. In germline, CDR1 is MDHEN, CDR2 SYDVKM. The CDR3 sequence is CAGRENTGELFF. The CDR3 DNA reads TGTGCCGGACGGGAGAACACCGGGGAGCTGTTTTTT.

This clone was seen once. CDR3 region: CAWGGSIYEQYF. The CDR3 bases are TGTGCCTGGGGTGGCTCCATCTACGAGCAGTACTTC. This chain connects TRBV30 to TRBJ2-7; D unresolved. The CDR3 sequence is 12 residues long. Germline loops: CDR1 GTSNPN, CDR2 SVGIG (reference sequence). The V and J ends lost 5 bases and 3 bases respectively, with 11 bases between them.

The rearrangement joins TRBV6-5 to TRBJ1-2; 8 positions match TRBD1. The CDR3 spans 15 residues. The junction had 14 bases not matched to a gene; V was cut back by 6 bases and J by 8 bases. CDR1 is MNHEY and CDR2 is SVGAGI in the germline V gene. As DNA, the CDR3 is TGTGCCAGCAGCCCCTATTCCTTCGGACAGGGCGGCTACACCTTC. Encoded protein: CASSPYSFGQGGYTF.